The T cell receptor (beta chain) under discussion was sequenced for a study of blood T cells in healthy people across ages. The CDR3 runs 13 residues. V dropped 2 bases and J dropped 2; count of bases not matched to a gene: 3. Germline CDR1 reads SQVTM; CDR2 reads ANQGSEA. Every sample yielded at least 6.5 million isolated PBMCs. PCR was performed a second time for about 6 to 11 cycles using a sample-barcoded 5' primer and a J-beta primer mix. A template-switch adaptor containing 12 random nucleotides labeled each cDNA molecule. TCRdb reprocessed the 5' RACE reads with MiXCR, giving one entry per CDR3 protein. Altogether hundreds of thousands of distinct CDR3 sequences are present, about 30% being singletons, with the ten largest covering 15%.

The V call is TRBV29-1, the J call TRBJ2-7, with 7 nucleotides matching TRBD2. This TCR came from a woman older than 75 in good health. Sequenced input: blood. Here the CDR3 reads CSVETGTTYEQYF. The CDR3 nucleotides are TGCAGCGTTGAAACGGGGACTACCTACGAGCAGTACTTC.